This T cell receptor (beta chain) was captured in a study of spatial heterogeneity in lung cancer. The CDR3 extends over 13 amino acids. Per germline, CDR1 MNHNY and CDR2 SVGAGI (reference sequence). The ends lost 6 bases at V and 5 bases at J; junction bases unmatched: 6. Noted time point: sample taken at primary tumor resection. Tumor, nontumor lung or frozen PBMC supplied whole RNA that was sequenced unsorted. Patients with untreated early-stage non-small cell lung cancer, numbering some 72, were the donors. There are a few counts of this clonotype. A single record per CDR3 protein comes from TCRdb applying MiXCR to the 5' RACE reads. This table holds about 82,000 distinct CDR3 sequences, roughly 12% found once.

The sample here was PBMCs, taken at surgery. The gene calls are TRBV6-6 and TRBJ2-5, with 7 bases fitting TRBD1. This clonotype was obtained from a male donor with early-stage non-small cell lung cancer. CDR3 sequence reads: CASRSQGRETQYF. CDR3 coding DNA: TGTGCCAGCAGATCACAGGGGCGGGAGACCCAGTACTTC.